This T cell receptor (beta chain) was captured in a study of shared clonotypes between healthy human individuals. Caucasian adults living in Nashville, Tennessee, provided all samples. This CDR3 region has 13 residues. Trimming left V 10 bases short and J 4 bases short, with 11 bases between. The germline V gene has CDR1 LNHDA and CDR2 SQIVND (reference sequence). Generated by immunoSEQ multiplex PCR, the TCRdb table keeps only in-frame clones and is missing some. This table holds 950,000 to 1,100,000 clones, more than 60% found once. The sample was memory CD4+ T cells sorted from blood. Sample subset: CD45RA-negative fraction. This chain joins TRBV19 and TRBJ2-6; D is undetermined. The source is a man between 18 and 35 years old in good health. The CDR3, as DNA: TGTGCCACCCAGGCAATGGGGGCCAACGTCCTGACTTTC. Translating gives CATQAMGANVLTF. The full variable domain, in which reference TRBV19 and TRBJ2-6 provide the parts outside the CDR3, is DGGITQSPKYLFRKEGQNVTLSCEQNLNHDAMYWYRQDPGQGLRLIYYSQIVNDFQKGDIAEGYSVSREKKESFPLTVTSAQKNPTAFYLCATQAMGANVLTFGAGSRLTVL.